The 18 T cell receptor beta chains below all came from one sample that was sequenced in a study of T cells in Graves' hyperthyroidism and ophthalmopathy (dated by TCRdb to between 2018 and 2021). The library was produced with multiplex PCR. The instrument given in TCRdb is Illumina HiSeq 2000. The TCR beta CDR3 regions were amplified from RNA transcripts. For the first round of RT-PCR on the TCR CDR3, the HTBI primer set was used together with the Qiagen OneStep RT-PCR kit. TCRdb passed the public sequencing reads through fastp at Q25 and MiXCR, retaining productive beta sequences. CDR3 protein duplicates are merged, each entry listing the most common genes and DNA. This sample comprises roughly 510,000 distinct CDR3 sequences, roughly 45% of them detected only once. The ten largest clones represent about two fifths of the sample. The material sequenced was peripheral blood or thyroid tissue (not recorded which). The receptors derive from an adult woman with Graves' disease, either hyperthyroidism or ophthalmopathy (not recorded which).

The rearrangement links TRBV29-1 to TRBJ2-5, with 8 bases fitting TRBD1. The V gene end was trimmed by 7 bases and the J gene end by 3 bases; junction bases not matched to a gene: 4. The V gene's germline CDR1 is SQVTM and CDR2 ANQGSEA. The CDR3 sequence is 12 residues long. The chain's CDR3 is CSGRQGKETQYF. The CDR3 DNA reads TGCAGCGGGAGACAGGGGAAAGAGACCCAGTACTTC.

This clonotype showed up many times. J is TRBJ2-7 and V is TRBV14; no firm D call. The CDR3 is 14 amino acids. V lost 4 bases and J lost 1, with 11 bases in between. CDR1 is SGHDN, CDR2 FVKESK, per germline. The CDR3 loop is CASSPRTDSYEQYF. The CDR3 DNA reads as TGTGCCAGCAGCCCTCGGACGGATTCCTACGAGCAGTACTTC.

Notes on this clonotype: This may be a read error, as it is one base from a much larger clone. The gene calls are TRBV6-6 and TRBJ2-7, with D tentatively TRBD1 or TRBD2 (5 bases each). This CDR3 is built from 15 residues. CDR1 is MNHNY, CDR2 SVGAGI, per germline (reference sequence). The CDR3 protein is CASSYSGDLMGEQCF. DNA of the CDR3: TGTGCCAGCAGTTACTCGGGGGATCTTATGGGCGAGCAGTGCTTC.

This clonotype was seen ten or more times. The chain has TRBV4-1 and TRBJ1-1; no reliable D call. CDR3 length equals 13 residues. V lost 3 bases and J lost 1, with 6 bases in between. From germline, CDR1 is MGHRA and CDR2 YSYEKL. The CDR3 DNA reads TGCGCCAGCAGCCATACAGAGAACACTGAAGCTTTCTTT. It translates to CASSHTENTEAFF.

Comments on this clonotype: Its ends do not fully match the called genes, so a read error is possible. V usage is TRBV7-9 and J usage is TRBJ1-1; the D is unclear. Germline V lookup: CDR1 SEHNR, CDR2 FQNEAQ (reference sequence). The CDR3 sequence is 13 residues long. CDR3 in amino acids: CASSFGPNAEAFF. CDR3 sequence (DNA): TGTGCCAGCAGCTTCGGACCGAACGCTGAAGCTTTCTTT.

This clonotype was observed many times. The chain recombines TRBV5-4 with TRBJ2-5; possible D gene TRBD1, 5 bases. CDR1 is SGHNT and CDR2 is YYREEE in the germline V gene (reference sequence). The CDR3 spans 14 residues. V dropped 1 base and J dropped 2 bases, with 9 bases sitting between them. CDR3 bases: TGTGCCAGCAGCTTGCTTCAGGGTCAAGAGACCCAGTACTTC. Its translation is CASSLLQGQETQYF.

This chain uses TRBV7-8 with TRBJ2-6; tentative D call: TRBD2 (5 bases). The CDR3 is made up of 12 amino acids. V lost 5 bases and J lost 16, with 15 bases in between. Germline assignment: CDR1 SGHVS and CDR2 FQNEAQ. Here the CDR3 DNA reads TGTGCCAGCAGCCTTGTGTACCCGGGACTGACTTTC. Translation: CASSLVYPGLTF.

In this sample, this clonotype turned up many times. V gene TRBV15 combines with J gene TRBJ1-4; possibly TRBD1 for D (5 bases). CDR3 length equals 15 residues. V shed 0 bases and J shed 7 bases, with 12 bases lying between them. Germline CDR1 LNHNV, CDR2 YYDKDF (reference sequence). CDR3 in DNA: TGTGCCACCAGCAGAGAACGGGGCGTCGCTGAAAAACTGTTTTTT. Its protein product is CATSRERGVAEKLFF.

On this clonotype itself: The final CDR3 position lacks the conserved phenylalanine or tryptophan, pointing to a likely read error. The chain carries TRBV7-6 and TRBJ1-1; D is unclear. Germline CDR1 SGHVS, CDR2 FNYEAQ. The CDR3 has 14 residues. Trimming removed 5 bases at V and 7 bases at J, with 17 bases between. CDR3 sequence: CASSVTYGRVEAFL. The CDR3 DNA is TGTGCCAGCAGCGTCACGTACGGCAGAGTTGAAGCTTTCTTA.

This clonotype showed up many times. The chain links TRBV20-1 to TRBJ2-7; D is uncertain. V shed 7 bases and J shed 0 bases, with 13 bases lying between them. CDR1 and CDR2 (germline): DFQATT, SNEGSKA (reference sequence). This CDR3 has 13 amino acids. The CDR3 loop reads CSGAHSYSYEQYF. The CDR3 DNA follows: TGCAGTGGGGCCCATTCCTACTCCTACGAGCAGTACTTC.

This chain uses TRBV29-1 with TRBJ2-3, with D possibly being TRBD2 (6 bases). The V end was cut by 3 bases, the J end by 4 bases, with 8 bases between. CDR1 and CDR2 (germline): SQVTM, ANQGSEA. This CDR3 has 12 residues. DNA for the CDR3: TGCAGCGTTGAGGGGGGAGCAGATACGCAGTATTTT. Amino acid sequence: CSVEGGADTQYF.

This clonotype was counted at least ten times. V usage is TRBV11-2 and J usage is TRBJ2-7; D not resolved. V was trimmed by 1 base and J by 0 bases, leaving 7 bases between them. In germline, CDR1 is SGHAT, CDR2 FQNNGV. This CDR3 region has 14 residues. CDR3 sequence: CASSLASYSYEQYF. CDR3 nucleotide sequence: TGTGCCAGCAGCTTAGCCTCCTACTCCTACGAGCAGTACTTC.

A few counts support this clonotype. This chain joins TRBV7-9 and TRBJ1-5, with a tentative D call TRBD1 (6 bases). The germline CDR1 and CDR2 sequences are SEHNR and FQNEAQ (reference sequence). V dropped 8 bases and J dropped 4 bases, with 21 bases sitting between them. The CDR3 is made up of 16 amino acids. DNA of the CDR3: TGTGCCAGCGGCACCTCATCAGGGGTCGAGAATCAGCCCCAGCATTTT. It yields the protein CASGTSSGVENQPQHF.

CDR3 nucleotide sequence: TGTGCCAGCAGTTCCGGGACTACGCGAGAGACCCAGTACTTC. Translation: CASSSGTTRETQYF. The chain employs TRBV7-2 and TRBJ2-5; 7 bases align to TRBD2. Germline V gives CDR1 SGHTA, CDR2 FQGNSA. Trimming removed 6 bases from V and 4 bases from J; junction bases left unmatched: 8. The CDR3 runs to 14 residues.

CDR3 coding DNA: TGTGCCACCAGCGAGTATCCGGCCGGGGAGCAGTACTTC. Its protein product is CATSEYPAGEQYF. The genes are TRBV24-1 and TRBJ2-7; no definite D call. V shed 7 bases and J shed 7 bases, with 16 bases lying between them. This CDR3 is 13 amino acids long. CDR1 and CDR2 (germline): KGHDR, SFDVKD.

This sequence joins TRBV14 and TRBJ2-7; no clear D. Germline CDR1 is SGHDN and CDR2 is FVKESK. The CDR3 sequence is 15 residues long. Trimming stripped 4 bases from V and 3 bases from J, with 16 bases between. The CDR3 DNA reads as TGTGCCAGCAGCCCCCCAGGACGCGTAGGCTACGAGCAGTACTTC. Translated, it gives CASSPPGRVGYEQYF. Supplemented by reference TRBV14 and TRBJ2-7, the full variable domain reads EAGVTQFPSHSVIEKGQTVTLRCDPISGHDNLYWYRRVMGKEIKFLLHFVKESKQDESGMPNNRFLAERTGGTYSTLKVQPAELEDSGVYFCASSPPGRVGYEQYFGPGTRLTVT.

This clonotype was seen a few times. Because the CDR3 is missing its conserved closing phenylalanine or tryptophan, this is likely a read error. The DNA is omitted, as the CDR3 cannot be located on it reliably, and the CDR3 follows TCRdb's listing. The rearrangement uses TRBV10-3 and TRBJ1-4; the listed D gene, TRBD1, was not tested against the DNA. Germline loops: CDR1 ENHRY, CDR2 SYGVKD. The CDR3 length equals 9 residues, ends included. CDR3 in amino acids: CAIRGGRNY.

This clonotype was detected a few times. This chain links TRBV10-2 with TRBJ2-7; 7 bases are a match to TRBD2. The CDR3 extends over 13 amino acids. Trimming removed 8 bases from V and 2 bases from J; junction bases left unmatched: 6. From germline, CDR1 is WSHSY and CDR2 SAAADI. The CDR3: CASGRGSPYEQYF. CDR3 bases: TGCGCCAGCGGGAGGGGCTCCCCCTACGAGCAGTACTTC.